The text below deals with one TCR beta chain. Profiled with immunoSEQ multiplex PCR; TCRdb holds only in-frame clones, not every one. The sample lists some 500,000 clones, more than 95% seen once, with about 0.064% in the top ten. Only Caucasian adults living in Nashville, Tennessee made up the donor group. The CDR3 consists of 16 residues. The V end lost 3 bases, the J end lost 9 bases, and 18 bases lay between the germline ends. Germline CDR1 reads KGHSH; CDR2 reads LQKENI. The data were taken from a study of shared clonotypes between healthy human individuals. The material sequenced was naive CD4+ T cells sorted from blood. The subset here: CD45RA+ positively selected. The rearrangement uses TRBV18 and TRBJ1-6; no definite D call. The TCR originated in a woman in her 30s in good health. The CDR3 DNA sequence: TGTGCCAGCTCACCTACCCACGAGAAGGGAACTTCACCCCTCCACTTT. Translating it yields CASSPTHEKGTSPLHF.